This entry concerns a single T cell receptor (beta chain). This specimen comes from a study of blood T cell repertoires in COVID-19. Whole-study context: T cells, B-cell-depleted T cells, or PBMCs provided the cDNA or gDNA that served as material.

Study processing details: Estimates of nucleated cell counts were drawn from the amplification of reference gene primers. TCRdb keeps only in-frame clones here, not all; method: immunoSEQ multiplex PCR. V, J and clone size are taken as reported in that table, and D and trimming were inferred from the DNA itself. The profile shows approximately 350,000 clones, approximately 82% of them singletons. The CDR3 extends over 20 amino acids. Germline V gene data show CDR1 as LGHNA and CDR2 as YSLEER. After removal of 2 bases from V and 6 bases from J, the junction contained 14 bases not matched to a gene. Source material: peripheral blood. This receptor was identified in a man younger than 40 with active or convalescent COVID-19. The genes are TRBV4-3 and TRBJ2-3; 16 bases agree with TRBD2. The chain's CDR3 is CASSQHIPGLAGGPGDTQYF. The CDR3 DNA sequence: TGCGCCAGCAGCCAACACATCCCGGGACTAGCGGGGGGGCCCGGGGATACGCAGTATTTT.